The 10 T cell receptor beta chains below come from one sample, sequenced in a study of T cell repertoires in cytomegalovirus infection. TCRdb analysed the reads with MiXCR anew, one entry per CDR3 protein. The data contain roughly 600,000 distinct CDR3 sequences, approximately 25% of them singletons. Material: CD8+ T cells from PBMCs. These receptors all come from a human donor in good health (CMV status not recorded). Some clones in this sample may be carry-over from other donors' samples.

The chain recombines TRBV6-5 with TRBJ2-7; no definite D call. This CDR3 has 14 amino acids. V gave up 10 bases and J gave up 0 bases, with 16 bases separating them. The germline gives CDR1 MNHEY, CDR2 SVGAGI. CDR3 coding DNA: TGTGCCACTTCAAGGCCAGTAAGCTCCTACGAGCAGTACGTC. Translating gives CATSRPVSSYEQYV.

V is TRBV28 and J is TRBJ1-2, with TRBD1 as a possible D gene (6 bases). Germline CDR1 reads MDHEN; CDR2 reads SYDVKM. V lost 3 bases, J lost 4 bases, and 9 bases lay in between. This CDR3 comprises 13 residues. CDR3 in DNA: TGTGCCAGCAGTTTTGGGACAACCTATGGCTACACCTTC. Translating gives CASSFGTTYGYTF.

In its sample, this clonotype was seen many times. J is TRBJ1-1 and V is TRBV7-8; 12 positions agree with TRBD1. Germline V gene lookup returns CDR1 SGHVS and CDR2 FQNEAQ. This CDR3 is 16 amino acids long. V gave up 5 bases and J gave up 4 bases; unmatched junction bases: 8. DNA of the CDR3: TGTGCCAGCAGCACTACTGGGACAGGGGGCTTCACTGAAGCTTTCTTT. Encoded protein: CASSTTGTGGFTEAFF.

This clonotype has more than one count but fewer than ten. J is TRBJ2-1 and V is TRBV28; 14 bases agree with TRBD2. CDR3 length: 19 residues. The trim removed 5 bases at V and 7 bases at J, leaving 16 bases unmatched. CDR1 MDHEN and CDR2 SYDVKM come from the germline V gene. CDR3 in DNA: TGTGCCAGCAGTCCTGGGGCAGCCGGGACTAGCGGGGGCTGGAATGAGCAGTTCTTC. Protein: CASSPGAAGTSGGWNEQFF.

The gene calls are TRBV4-3 and TRBJ2-3; D remains unclear. V was clipped by 1 base and J by 6 bases, with 8 bases between them. This CDR3 contains 13 residues. Germline V gives CDR1 LGHNA, CDR2 YSLEER. The DNA of the CDR3 is TGCGCCAGCAGCCAAGGTAGCTTCGATACGCAGTATTTT. Translated: CASSQGSFDTQYF.

This clonotype was observed many times. V usage is TRBV11-3 and J usage is TRBJ2-1; 10 bases match TRBD2. Germline CDR1 SGHNT, CDR2 YENEEA. CDR3 length: 18 residues. V lost 6 bases, J lost 0 bases, and 11 bases stayed unmatched. The CDR3 DNA reads TGTGCCAGCAGGGGGCCTAAGCGGGGGGGTAACTCCTACAATGAGCAGTTCTTC. This sequence encodes CASRGPKRGGNSYNEQFF. The complete variable domain, with remaining parts taken from reference TRBV11-3 and TRBJ2-1, reads EAGVVQSPRYKIIEKKQPVAFWCNPISGHNTLYWYLQNLGQGPELLIRYENEEAVDDSQLPKDRFSAERLKGVDSTLKIQPAELGDSAVYLCASRGPKRGGNSYNEQFFGPGTRLTVL.

In its sample, this clonotype was seen a few times. The CDR3 spells CASRETGGRGETQYF. The DNA for the CDR3 is TGTGCCAGCAGGGAAACAGGGGGCCGGGGGGAGACCCAGTACTTC. The chain uses TRBV27 and TRBJ2-5; 9 bases fit TRBD1. The V gene end was trimmed by 6 bases and the J gene end by 5 bases; junction bases not matched to a gene: 10. Germline CDR1 MNHEY, CDR2 SMNVEV (reference sequence). The CDR3 covers 15 residues.

This clonotype was found many times. In nucleotides, the CDR3 is TGTGCCAGCAGCTTATGGGGGACAGGGGGCATCTACAATGAGCAGTTCTTC. Translation gives CASSLWGTGGIYNEQFF. The gene calls are TRBV7-3 and TRBJ2-1; 12 bases are a match to TRBD1. Germline V gene lookup returns CDR1 SGHTA and CDR2 FQGTGA. V trimming: 2 bases; J trimming: 3 bases; junction bases outside the gene matches: 5. This CDR3 region has 17 residues.

On this clonotype itself: A much larger clone is a single base away; this may be a read error. CDR3 in amino acids: CASSLTSGGLRTQYF. The CDR3 DNA reads TGTGCCAGCAGCTTAACTAGCGGGGGCCTAAGAACGCAGTATTTT. This chain uses TRBV7-2 with TRBJ2-3; 11 bases line up with TRBD2. The CDR3 extends over 15 amino acids. Germline-derived CDR1 and CDR2 are SGHTA and FQGNSA. Losses at the gene ends were 2 bases for V and 9 bases for J; bases not matched to a gene: 7.

The V and J genes are TRBV5-1 and TRBJ2-1; weak D call: TRBD1 (6 bases). Germline assignment: CDR1 SGHRS and CDR2 YFSETQ. V lost 3 bases and J lost 0, with 16 bases in between. The CDR3 extends over 17 amino acids. The CDR3 reads CASSSRQERSSYNEQFF. The CDR3 region has the DNA TGCGCCAGCAGCTCTCGACAGGAAAGGAGCTCCTACAATGAGCAGTTCTTC.